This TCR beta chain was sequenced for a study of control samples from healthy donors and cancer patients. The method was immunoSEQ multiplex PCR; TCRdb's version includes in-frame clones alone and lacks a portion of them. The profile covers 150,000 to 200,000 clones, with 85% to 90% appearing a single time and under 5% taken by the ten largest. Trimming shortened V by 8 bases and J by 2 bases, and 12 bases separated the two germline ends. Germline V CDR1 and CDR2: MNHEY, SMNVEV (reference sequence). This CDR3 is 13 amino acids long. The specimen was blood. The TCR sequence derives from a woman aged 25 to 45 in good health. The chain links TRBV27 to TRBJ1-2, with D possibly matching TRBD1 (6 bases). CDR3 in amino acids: CASLTGTNYGYTF. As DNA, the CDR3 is TGTGCCAGCCTTACAGGGACCAACTATGGCTACACCTTC.